Many counts were recorded for the clone carrying this T cell receptor beta chain. Its antigen is currently unknown. The sample comes from a study of breast tumors, draining lymph nodes, adjacent tissues. This CDR3 is built from 16 residues. With V trimmed by 1 base and J by 4 bases, 5 bases remained unmatched. Germline CDR1 reads SGHTA; CDR2 reads FQGNSA. TCRdb fed the multiplex PCR reads into MiXCR, producing one record per CDR3 protein. The sample holds some 170,000 distinct CDR3 sequences, around a third seen once. Study-wide results and limits: Tumors had less TCR diversity than lymph nodes, more than nontumor tissue. Tumor and nontumor repertoires were significantly more similar in luminal-like than in basal-like breast cancer. Findings are consistent with lymph node origin and intratumoral expansion of most tumor T cells. Data only fit, rather than demonstrated, lymph node origin of most tumor T cells.

Breast cancer patients provided tissue from their axillary draining lymph nodes. The chain links TRBV7-2 to TRBJ1-3; 9 nucleotides match TRBD1. The source material was axillary lymph node tissue. The sequence came from a female donor with breast cancer. Some clones in this sample may be carry-over from other donors' samples. The CDR3 sequence: CASSLGTGAGGNTIYF. The CDR3 DNA reads as TGTGCCAGCAGCTTAGGGACAGGGGCGGGGGGAAACACCATATATTTT.